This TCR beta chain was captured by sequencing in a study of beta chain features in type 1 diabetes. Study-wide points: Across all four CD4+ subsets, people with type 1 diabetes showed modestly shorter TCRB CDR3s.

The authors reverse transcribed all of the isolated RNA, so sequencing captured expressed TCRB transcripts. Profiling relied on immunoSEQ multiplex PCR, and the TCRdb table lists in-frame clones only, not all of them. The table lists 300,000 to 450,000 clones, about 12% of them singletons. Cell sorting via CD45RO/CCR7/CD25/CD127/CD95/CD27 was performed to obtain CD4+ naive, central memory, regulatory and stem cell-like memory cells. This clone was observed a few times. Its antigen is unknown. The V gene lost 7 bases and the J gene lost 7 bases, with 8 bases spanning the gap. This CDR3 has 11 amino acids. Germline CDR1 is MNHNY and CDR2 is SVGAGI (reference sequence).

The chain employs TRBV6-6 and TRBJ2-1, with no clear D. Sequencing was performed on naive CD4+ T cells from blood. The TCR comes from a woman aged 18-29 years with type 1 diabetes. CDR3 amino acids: CASIQENEQFF. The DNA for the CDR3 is TGTGCCAGCATTCAGGAAAATGAGCAGTTCTTC.